The 29 T cell receptor beta chains in this list originate from one sample, sequenced in a study of blood T cell repertoires in COVID-19. TCRdb's table, derived via immunoSEQ multiplex PCR, lists solely in-frame clones and lacks some. This table has 250,000 to 350,000 clones, over 75% appearing once. What was sequenced was peripheral blood. These receptors all come from a man between 18 and 35 years old with active or convalescent COVID-19.

This clone has only one observation. J is TRBJ2-7 and V is TRBV5-6, with a weak D call TRBD2 (5 bases). V dropped 0 bases and J dropped 6 bases, with 7 bases sitting between them. This CDR3 contains 12 residues. Germline CDR1 reads SGHDT; CDR2 reads YYEEEE. CDR3 DNA: TGTGCCAGCAGCTTGGCCACTAGCGAGCAGTACTTC. It yields the protein CASSLATSEQYF.

The rearrangement links TRBV3-1 (or the pseudogene TRBV3-2) to TRBJ2-7; 7 nucleotides line up with TRBD1. The V and J ends lost 1 base and 3 bases, in that order; junction bases with no gene match: 0. CDR3 length: 13 residues. The V gene's germline CDR1 is LGHDT and CDR2 YNNKEL (reference sequence). As DNA, the CDR3 is TGTGCCAGCAGCCAAGCAGGGGGCTACGAGCAGTACTTC. Translation gives CASSQAGGYEQYF.

This chain connects TRBV3-1 (or the pseudogene TRBV3-2) to TRBJ2-4; D might be TRBD1 (6 bases). CDR1 and CDR2 (germline): LGHDT, YNNKEL (reference sequence). The V and J ends lost 3 bases and 2 bases respectively, with 8 bases between them. The CDR3 spans 14 residues. As DNA, the CDR3 is TGTGCCAGCAGCCACTGGGACACCAAAAACATTCAGTACTTC. This codes for CASSHWDTKNIQYF.

The chain links TRBV7-2 to TRBJ2-3, with TRBD2 matching over 10 bases. V was pared by 7 bases and J by 5 bases, with 9 bases of the junction left unmatched. CDR3 length: 15 amino acids. Germline V gives CDR1 SGHTA, CDR2 FQGNSA. The CDR3: CASNLLLAGLDTQYF. The CDR3 nucleotides are TGTGCCAGCAACCTCCTACTAGCGGGGCTAGATACGCAGTATTTT.

V gene TRBV2 combines with J gene TRBJ2-3, with a tentative D call TRBD1 (5 bases). V lost 4 bases and J lost 2, with 22 bases in between. The CDR3 is made up of 18 amino acids. The germline V gene has CDR1 SNHLY and CDR2 FYNNEI. The CDR3 nucleotides read TGTGCCAGCAGTGTGGGGCCGAACCCCAACAAGTACACAGATACGCAGTATTTT. This translates into CASSVGPNPNKYTDTQYF.

The rearrangement joins TRBV6-5 to TRBJ2-6; 7 positions match TRBD2. The CDR3 is 15 residues long. Germline V gene lookup returns CDR1 MNHEY and CDR2 SVGAGI. V shed 7 bases, J shed 0 bases, and the junction held 3 bases outside the gene matches. CDR3 coding DNA: TGTGCCAGCACCCCGGGGGGCTCTGGGGCCAACGTCCTGACTTTC. Translated, it gives CASTPGGSGANVLTF.

This chain uses TRBV19 with TRBJ1-5; 8 bases are a match to TRBD1. V lost 4 bases and J lost 7; bases outside the gene matches: 6. Germline V gene lookup returns CDR1 LNHDA and CDR2 SQIVND (reference sequence). The CDR3 covers 14 residues. CDR3 DNA: TGTGCCAGTAGTACGACAGGGGACAGGCAGCCCCAGCATTTT. Protein product: CASSTTGDRQPQHF.

The chain is built from TRBV12-5 and TRBJ1-2, with D perhaps matching TRBD1 (6 bases). Germline V lookup: CDR1 LGHNT, CDR2 FRNRAP. Trimming took 3 bases from V and 0 from J, leaving 8 bases between them. CDR3 length: 14 residues. The CDR3 region is CASGFGQTNYGYTF. The CDR3 coding sequence is TGTGCTAGTGGTTTCGGACAGACTAACTATGGCTACACCTTC.

CDR3 protein: CASSLARVTDTQYF. The CDR3 DNA follows: TGTGCCAGCAGCTTAGCGCGGGTCACAGATACGCAGTATTTT. The rearrangement joins TRBV7-2 to TRBJ2-3, with TRBD2 as a possible D gene (5 bases). Trimming removed 0 bases from V and 2 bases from J, with 6 bases in between. The CDR3 contains 14 residues. Germline CDR1 reads SGHTA; CDR2 reads FQGNSA. Variable domain in full (rest from reference TRBV7-2 and TRBJ2-3): GAGVSQSPSNKVTEKGKDVELRCDPISGHTALYWYRQSLGQGLEFLIYFQGNSAPDKSGLPSDRFSAERTGGSVSTLTIQRTQQEDSAVYLCASSLARVTDTQYFGPGTRLTVL.

J is TRBJ1-2 and V is TRBV2; a possible D gene is TRBD1 (5 bases). The CDR3 runs to 12 residues. The V gene's germline CDR1 is SNHLY and CDR2 FYNNEI. Trimming shortened V by 4 bases and J by 9 bases, and 12 bases separated the two germline ends. CDR3 amino acids: CASSAQQGSYTF. The CDR3 DNA follows: TGTGCCAGCAGTGCCCAGCAGGGTAGCTACACCTTC.

The V gene is TRBV7-2, the J gene TRBJ1-2, with a tentative D call TRBD1 (6 bases). This CDR3 region has 14 residues. The germline CDR1 and CDR2 sequences are SGHTA and FQGNSA. V shed 1 base and J shed 2 bases, with 8 bases lying between them. The DNA for the CDR3 is TGTGCCAGCAGCTTAGGGGGGCTCAACTATGGCTACACCTTC. Translated, it gives CASSLGGLNYGYTF.

The chain combines TRBV7-2 with TRBJ2-3, with 11 bases fitting TRBD1. The trim removed 3 bases at V and 7 bases at J, leaving 3 bases unmatched. Germline assignment: CDR1 SGHTA and CDR2 FQGNSA. This CDR3 spans 14 amino acids. CDR3 sequence: CASSFGQGAYTQYF. The CDR3 nucleotides are TGTGCCAGCAGCTTTGGACAGGGGGCCTATACGCAGTATTTT.

This rearrangement joins TRBV9 to TRBJ2-5; possible D gene TRBD2, 6 bases. The germline V gene encodes CDR1 SGDLS and CDR2 YYNGEE. CDR3 length: 16 residues. Between the trimmed V and J ends, which lost 1 base and 5 bases, there was a span of 18 bases. In DNA, the CDR3 is TGTGCCAGCAGCGTAAGTGGCGGGGTACCGGTGGAGACCCAGTACTTC. Translation: CASSVSGGVPVETQYF.

V is TRBV3-1 (or the pseudogene TRBV3-2) and J is TRBJ1-5; D gene ambiguous. The CDR3 covers 14 residues. The V gene's germline CDR1 is LGHDT and CDR2 YNNKEL (reference sequence). V dropped 0 bases and J dropped 9 bases, with 12 bases sitting between them. The CDR3 DNA reads TGTGCCAGCAGCCAAGATCGGGGTCATGGGCCCCAGCATTTT. Translating gives CASSQDRGHGPQHF.

This clone occurred many times. The V and J genes are TRBV4-2 and TRBJ2-1; 10 bases fit TRBD1. Germline CDR1 and CDR2: LGHNA and YNFKEQ. The CDR3 is 14 residues long. V trimming: 1 base; J trimming: 12 bases; junction bases outside the gene matches: 6. The CDR3 sequence: CASSQGDRGQGQFF. The CDR3 DNA reads as TGTGCCAGCAGCCAAGGAGACAGGGGGCAAGGGCAGTTCTTC.

The genes are TRBV11-2 and TRBJ1-5; 9 bases agree with TRBD1. Germline CDR1 SGHAT, CDR2 FQNNGV. Losses at the gene ends were 2 bases for V and 7 bases for J; bases not matched to a gene: 12. The CDR3 has 17 amino acids. CDR3 bases: TGTGCCAGCAGCTTATCCTCCGGAGGACAGGGGTCGCAGCCCCAGCATTTT. It yields the protein CASSLSSGGQGSQPQHF.

This chain connects TRBV6-2 or TRBV6-3 to TRBJ1-2; D perhaps matches TRBD1 (6 bases). Germline loops: CDR1 MNHEY, CDR2 SVGEGT. Trimming took 0 bases from V and 7 from J, leaving 18 bases between them. The CDR3 is made up of 16 amino acids. The CDR3 sequence: CASSYSRGGSALGYTF. CDR3 bases: TGTGCCAGCAGTTACTCGAGGGGGGGATCCGCCCTTGGCTACACCTTC.

The rearrangement joins TRBV19 to TRBJ1-2, with 7 bases matching TRBD1. This CDR3 has 14 residues. V shed 8 bases and J 3 bases; nucleotides not matched to a gene: 9. The germline gives CDR1 LNHDA, CDR2 SQIVND (reference sequence). The CDR3 reads CASRDRIKDYGYTF. The CDR3 nucleotides are TGTGCCAGTCGGGACAGAATAAAAGACTATGGCTACACCTTC. Full variable domain (missing parts from reference TRBV19 and TRBJ1-2): DGGITQSPKYLFRKEGQNVTLSCEQNLNHDAMYWYRQDPGQGLRLIYYSQIVNDFQKGDIAEGYSVSREKKESFPLTVTSAQKNPTAFYLCASRDRIKDYGYTFGSGTRLTVV.

As regards this clone: Other DNA sequences in this specimen translate into the identical CDR3. The chain is built from TRBV6-1 and TRBJ1-1; TRBD1 might be the D (5 bases). V was trimmed by 3 bases and J by 0 bases, leaving 11 bases between them. Per germline, CDR1 MNHNS and CDR2 SASEGT. CDR3 length: 15 amino acids. The CDR3 sequence: CASSEYQGMNTEAFF. The CDR3, as DNA: TGTGCCAGCAGTGAGTACCAGGGAATGAACACTGAAGCTTTCTTT.

This rearrangement joins TRBV6-5 to TRBJ2-2, with D perhaps matching TRBD2 (6 bases). This CDR3 is 14 amino acids long. In germline, CDR1 is MNHEY, CDR2 SVGAGI. V shed 6 bases and J shed 3 bases, with 11 bases lying between them. CDR3 nucleotide sequence: TGTGCCAGCAGACGGGACTCTTACACCGGGGAGCTGTTTTTT. It specifies CASRRDSYTGELFF.

The genes are TRBV27 and TRBJ2-3; D remains unclear. The length of the CDR3 is 13 residues. Germline CDR1 is MNHEY and CDR2 is SMNVEV (reference sequence). V was cut by 2 bases and J by 3 bases, with 6 bases left in between. CDR3 region: CASSLGLTDTQYF. The CDR3 DNA sequence: TGTGCCAGCAGTTTAGGGCTTACAGATACGCAGTATTTT.

The chain combines TRBV9 with TRBJ2-2, with 9 bases identical to TRBD2. The CDR3 is made up of 15 amino acids. Germline V CDR1 and CDR2: SGDLS, YYNGEE. Trimming removed 3 bases from V and 1 base from J; junction bases left unmatched: 1. The CDR3 nucleotides are TGTGCCAGCAGCGCAGCGGGGGGGAACACCGGGGAGCTGTTTTTT. As protein: CASSAAGGNTGELFF. The full variable domain, with the rest looked up from reference TRBV9 and TRBJ2-2, is DSGVTQTPKHLITATGQRVTLRCSPRSGDLSVYWYQQSLDQGLQFLIQYYNGEERAKGNILERFSAQQFPDLHSELNLSSLELGDSALYFCASSAAGGNTGELFFGEGSRLTVL.

This chain connects TRBV12-5 to TRBJ2-3, with 15 nucleotides matching TRBD2. The CDR3 has 17 residues. The junction had 6 bases not matched to a gene; V was cut back by 6 bases and J by 2 bases. Germline V lookup: CDR1 LGHNT, CDR2 FRNRAP. This CDR3 is CASGPGLAGGVTDTQYF. As DNA, the CDR3 is TGTGCTAGTGGACCCGGACTAGCGGGGGGGGTCACAGATACGCAGTATTTT.

For the CDR3, the DNA is TGTGCCAGCAGCTTAGGCGTCAGGGGAAGTGAAAAACTGTTTTTT. Its protein is CASSLGVRGSEKLFF. The chain recombines TRBV11-2 with TRBJ1-4; tentative D call: TRBD1 (6 bases). The germline V gene has CDR1 SGHAT and CDR2 FQNNGV. V lost 1 base and J 7 bases, leaving 13 bases between the germline ends. This CDR3 contains 15 residues.

The rearrangement uses TRBV11-2 and TRBJ2-2; 8 bases are a match to TRBD2. The V gene's germline CDR1 is SGHAT and CDR2 FQNNGV. The V segment lost 3 bases and the J segment 1 base; nucleotides outside the gene matches: 10. CDR3 length: 18 residues. CDR3 in DNA: TGTGCCAGCAGCTTGATGGGACTAGGGGTGGGGAACACCGGGGAGCTGTTTTTT. Its translation: CASSLMGLGVGNTGELFF.

This clone was counted between two and nine times. The chain is built from TRBV3-1 (or the pseudogene TRBV3-2) and TRBJ2-5; TRBD2 matches 11 bases. V lost 4 bases, J lost 4 bases, and 11 bases stayed unmatched. There are 17 residues in the CDR3. Germline V gene lookup returns CDR1 LGHDT and CDR2 YNNKEL (reference sequence). Here the CDR3 DNA reads TGTGCCAGCAGCCCTACTAGCGGGGGTATTACGGGAGAGACCCAGTACTTC. It is translated as CASSPTSGGITGETQYF.

A word on this clone: A single base separates this from a much larger clone, so it may be a read error. V and J are TRBV4-3 and TRBJ2-2, with 7 bases that match TRBD1. The V and J ends lost 3 bases and 0 bases, in that order; junction bases with no gene match: 1. The CDR3 contains 15 residues. Germline loops: CDR1 LGHNA, CDR2 YSLEER. CDR3 protein: CASSQGTANTGELFF. The CDR3 bases are TGCGCCAGCAGCCAGGGGACAGCGAACACCGGGGAGCTGTTTTTT.

This clone was found many times. The chain employs TRBV9 and TRBJ2-3; D unresolved. The CDR3 contains 13 residues. Deletions cut 4 bases from V and 2 bases from J, with 8 bases between. CDR1 and CDR2 from the germline V gene are SGDLS and YYNGEE. The CDR3 region has the DNA TGTGCCAGCAGCCCATCCATCACAGATACGCAGTATTTT. As protein: CASSPSITDTQYF. Together with reference TRBV9 and TRBJ2-3, the CDR3 gives the full variable domain: DSGVTQTPKHLITATGQRVTLRCSPRSGDLSVYWYQQSLDQGLQFLIQYYNGEERAKGNILERFSAQQFPDLHSELNLSSLELGDSALYFCASSPSITDTQYFGPGTRLTVL.

This sequence joins TRBV11-2 and TRBJ2-5, with TRBD2 matching over 14 bases. V was clipped by 1 base and J by 4 bases; unmatched bases: 2. The germline V gene has CDR1 SGHAT and CDR2 FQNNGV. The CDR3 has 16 amino acids. CDR3 bases: TGTGCCAGCAGCTTAGGGACTAGCGGGGGGAGAGAGACCCAGTACTTC. Amino acid sequence: CASSLGTSGGRETQYF.